The 9 T cell receptor beta chains presented below share a single source sample, sequenced in a study of T cell responses to AZD1222 COVID-19 vaccine. Only in-frame clones appear in the TCRdb table, and some are missing; sequencing was by immunoSEQ multiplex PCR. The data contain around 83,000 clones, about nine tenths of them seen just once; the ten biggest clones take up 5% to 6%. The starting material was peripheral blood, obtained 28 days after the second AZD1222 dose. These receptors came from an adult who received the AZD1222 COVID-19 vaccine.

The chain combines TRBV29-1 with TRBJ1-1; TRBD1 matches 8 bases. The CDR3 runs to 14 residues. The V segment lost 6 bases and the J segment 0 bases; nucleotides outside the gene matches: 6. Looked up from germline, CDR1 is SQVTM and CDR2 is ANQGSEA. CDR3 bases: TGCAGCGTGCAACGACAGGGGCTGAACACTGAAGCTTTCTTT. It translates to CSVQRQGLNTEAFF.

The chain couples TRBV9 to TRBJ1-2; 10 nucleotides line up with TRBD1. Germline-derived CDR1 and CDR2 are SGDLS and YYNGEE. Trimming at V came to 7 bases and at J to 8 bases, leaving 5 bases not matched to a gene. The CDR3 is 12 amino acids. This CDR3 reads CASGDRGQGYTF. CDR3 sequence (DNA): TGTGCCAGCGGGGACAGGGGCCAAGGCTACACCTTC. Variable domain in full (rest from reference TRBV9 and TRBJ1-2): DSGVTQTPKHLITATGQRVTLRCSPRSGDLSVYWYQQSLDQGLQFLIQYYNGEERAKGNILERFSAQQFPDLHSELNLSSLELGDSALYFCASGDRGQGYTFGSGTRLTVV.

This clone was found once. The V gene is TRBV28, the J gene TRBJ2-1; 7 bases agree with TRBD2. Trimming removed 1 base from V and 4 bases from J; junction bases left unmatched: 4. The CDR3 length is 15 residues. Germline V gene sequence: CDR1 MDHEN, CDR2 SYDVKM. The CDR3 DNA sequence: TGTGCCAGCAGTTTATCCCCCGGGGGGTACAATGAGCAGTTCTTC. The encoded protein is CASSLSPGGYNEQFF. Full variable domain (missing parts from reference TRBV28 and TRBJ2-1): DVKVTQSSRYLVKRTGEKVFLECVQDMDHENMFWYRQDPGLGLRLIYFSYDVKMKEKGDIPEGYSVSREKKERFSLILESASTNQTSMYLCASSLSPGGYNEQFFGPGTRLTVL.

This clone occurred once. CDR3 loop: CASSPTPGQGPTTGELFF. In DNA, the CDR3 is TGTGCCAGCAGCCCCACCCCGGGTCAGGGGCCGACGACCGGGGAGCTGTTTTTT. J is TRBJ2-2 and V is TRBV5-4; D might be TRBD1 (6 bases). The germline gives CDR1 SGHNT, CDR2 YYREEE (reference sequence). CDR3 size: 18 residues. Trimming shortened V by 4 bases and J by 5 bases, and 24 bases separated the two germline ends. The variable domain in full, completed from reference TRBV5-4 and TRBJ2-2, reads ETGVTQSPTHLIKTRGQQVTLRCSSQSGHNTVSWYQQALGQGPQFIFQYYREEENGRGNFPPRFSGLQFPNYSSELNVNALELDDSALYLCASSPTPGQGPTTGELFFGEGSRLTVL.

This chain uses TRBV19 with TRBJ2-1; TRBD2 agrees at 14 bases. This CDR3 contains 20 residues. With V trimmed by 1 base and J by 4 bases, 12 bases remained unmatched. In germline, CDR1 is LNHDA, CDR2 SQIVND (reference sequence). The DNA for the CDR3 is TGTGCCAGTAGTATAGGGTATCGGACTAGCGGGGGGATCGGGTACAATGAGCAGTTCTTC. As protein: CASSIGYRTSGGIGYNEQFF.

The table lists this clone with a count of one. The rearrangement joins TRBV24-1 to TRBJ1-2; no reliable D call. The V and J ends lost 5 bases and 4 bases respectively, with 4 bases between them. The CDR3 consists of 11 residues. Germline V gene sequence: CDR1 KGHDR, CDR2 SFDVKD. For the CDR3, the DNA is TGTGCCACCAGTGGGCCCTATGGCTACACCTTC. Protein product: CATSGPYGYTF.

This chain links TRBV19 with TRBJ1-5; D gene ambiguous. Germline assignment: CDR1 LNHDA and CDR2 SQIVND (reference sequence). The CDR3 runs to 16 residues. The germline V and J ends were trimmed by 7 bases and 0 bases, with 16 bases remaining between them. CDR3 sequence (DNA): TGTGCCAGTAACCCTGGGGTGGGCTATAGCAATCAGCCCCAGCATTTT. It yields the protein CASNPGVGYSNQPQHF.

The chain has TRBV18 and TRBJ1-1, with 7 positions matching TRBD1. The trim removed 4 bases at V and 5 bases at J, leaving 7 bases unmatched. Germline loops: CDR1 KGHSH, CDR2 LQKENI. CDR3 size: 14 residues. CDR3 protein: CASSLWTGGTEAFF. Here the CDR3 DNA reads TGTGCCAGCTCACTTTGGACAGGTGGGACTGAAGCTTTCTTT.

Only one count was recorded for this clone. The rearrangement links TRBV28 to TRBJ1-6; tentatively, D is TRBD1 (5 bases). The germline gives CDR1 MDHEN, CDR2 SYDVKM. V dropped 4 bases and J dropped 2 bases, with 15 bases sitting between them. This CDR3 contains 17 residues. The CDR3 sequence: CASSSPAEGTYNSPLHF. CDR3 DNA: TGTGCCAGCAGTTCTCCCGCAGAGGGGACCTATAATTCACCCCTCCACTTT.